Below are 6 T cell receptor beta chains sequenced from a single sample in a study of T cell responses to AZD1222 COVID-19 vaccine. TCRdb's copy holds only in-frame clones and misses some; the assay was immunoSEQ multiplex PCR. The profile covers just under 95,000 clones, with around nine tenths appearing a single time and about 14% taken by the ten largest. The specimen was peripheral blood, collected on day 0 of AZD1222 vaccination. The receptors derive from an adult in good health.

In its sample, this clone was seen once. The chain has TRBV7-3 and TRBJ2-3; TRBD2 might be the D (7 bases). The CDR3 contains 16 residues. Germline-derived CDR1 and CDR2 are SGHTA and FQGTGA. The V end was cut by 3 bases, the J end by 1 base, with 14 bases between. The CDR3: CASSLIPGGGTDTQYF. CDR3 DNA: TGTGCCAGCAGCTTGATCCCGGGGGGCGGCACAGATACGCAGTATTTT.

The chain employs TRBV5-1 and TRBJ1-1; tentative D call: TRBD1 (5 bases). Germline loops: CDR1 SGHRS, CDR2 YFSETQ. Trimming pared 0 bases from V and 1 base from J, leaving 10 bases between. The CDR3 contains 15 residues. In DNA, the CDR3 is TGCGCCAGCAGCTTGGTGGGGGTATCGAACACTGAAGCTTTCTTT. Protein: CASSLVGVSNTEAFF.

The rearrangement links TRBV28 to TRBJ1-1; tentative D call: TRBD1 (6 bases). V was shortened by 6 bases and J by 2 bases, with 10 bases between the two germline ends. This CDR3 contains 13 residues. The V gene's germline CDR1 is MDHEN and CDR2 SYDVKM. CDR3 residues: CASSKTGNTEAFF. CDR3 bases: TGTGCCAGCAGCAAGACAGGCAACACTGAAGCTTTCTTT.

The gene calls are TRBV12-3 or TRBV12-4 and TRBJ1-2; D not certain. V was cut by 3 bases and J by 4 bases, with 6 bases left in between. CDR3 length equals 12 residues. The CDR3, as DNA: TGTGCCAGCAGTTTTATCGGCTATGGCTACACCTTC. Translated, it gives CASSFIGYGYTF.

V gene TRBV11-2 combines with J gene TRBJ2-3; D unresolved. Germline loops: CDR1 SGHAT, CDR2 FQNNGV. With 3 bases removed from V and 3 bases from J, the gap between germline ends came to 7 bases. The CDR3 runs to 13 residues. The chain's CDR3 is CASSFPATDTQYF. The DNA of the CDR3 is TGTGCCAGCAGCTTCCCAGCAACAGATACGCAGTATTTT.

V and J are TRBV9 and TRBJ1-2, with D perhaps TRBD1 (5 bases). This CDR3 comprises 13 residues. Trimming left V 0 bases short and J 7 bases short, with 10 bases between. The germline V gene encodes CDR1 SGDLS and CDR2 YYNGEE. The CDR3, as DNA: TGTGCCAGCAGCGTAGATCAGGGCTCTGGCTACACCTTC. Translated, it gives CASSVDQGSGYTF.